This TCR beta chain was identified in a study of tumor and adjacent non-tumor tissue in lung cancer (dated by TCRdb to 2017 to 2018). Turning to the overall study: By cancer type, the cohort comprised 11 to 12 adenocarcinoma patients, 2 squamous cell carcinoma patients and 1 small cell lung cancer patient. Ages among the roughly 15 patients ranged from about 31 to 80 years, there were around ten men and 5 women, and disease was at TNM stage I to III. A total of 95 million to 150 million productive TCRbeta reads were generated by sequencing, corresponding to an average of roughly 4 million reads per sample. The study compared bulk TCRbeta repertoires between lung tumor tissue and matched distant non-tumor lung tissue from over twelve lung cancer patients. For each patient, one tumor sample and one normal lung sample were taken, giving thirty paired specimens that underwent TCRbeta CDR3 sequencing.

Bulk unsorted tissue served as the source for RNA extraction, and RNA quality was assessed using a NanoDrop ND-1000 and an Agilent 2100. Newly diagnosed lung cancer patients without prior chemotherapy who had been admitted for thoracic surgery in China between August and November 2014 were enrolled as donors. Patients with previous radiotherapy or chemotherapy, or with another concurrent cancer, were excluded from the study. Surgical tissue pieces of roughly 1-2 cm3 were preserved in RNAlater solution and were kept at -80 degrees C until use. From its cysteine to its phenylalanine, the CDR3 spans 14 amino acids. Only the CDR3 region is kept as DNA, spanning 42 bases read in frame from base 1. V and J lose 7 bases and 4 bases, and a span of 16 bases separates them. In the germline V gene (reference sequence), CDR1 corresponds to SEHNR and CDR2 to FQNEAQ. Here is what the overall study found, with its caveats: Younger patients had significantly higher TCR diversity, and higher tumor TCR diversity was associated with shorter overall and disease-free survival. Peripheral blood was not sequenced, so blood TCRbeta repertoires in these lung cancer patients were not examined. Only around 16 patients were in the cohort, and the authors stated that larger samples and more detailed clinical data are needed. Tumor tissue showed significantly higher TCR diversity (inverse Simpson) than normal lung tissue, at around 450 vs 150 (P = 0.0075, Mann-Whitney U test). Neither the sequencing platform nor unique molecular identifiers are mentioned in the methods. A significantly larger cumulative share of the repertoire was made up by the top 100 clones in normal lung than in tumor tissue.

Library preparation employed multiplex PCR. The instrument given in TCRdb is Illumina HiSeq 2500. TCRbeta libraries were constructed through three rounds of nested PCR with primers (Table S4) according to protocols modified from ARM-PCR. Before sequencing, PCR products of 200-500 bp were excised from the gel and purified with the QIAquick gel extraction kit. The paper's data handling went like this. Trimmomatic was used to clean the reads, FLASH was used to merge the reads into complete CDR3 sequences, and MiTCR was used to assign the reads to V(D)J germline segments. VDJtools was used to compute clonal diversity as the inverse Simpson's index. In-frame sequences lacking a premature stop codon were counted as productive reads. TCRdb passed the public sequencing reads through fastp at Q25 and MiXCR, retaining productive beta sequences. Entries that share a CDR3 protein sequence are merged under the most common genes and DNA. What appears here as the V and J calls and clone size reflects TCRdb's work, not the paper's. This sample is represented by 200,000 to 250,000 distinct CDR3 sequences; around 70% of them were singletons. The ten largest account for approximately 25% of the sample.

Details on this clonotype: The antigen this receptor binds is unknown. No base qualities exist here, and no much larger clone lies one base off it.

The sample comprised lung tumor tissue. The clonotype was recovered from a man in his 60s with non-small cell lung cancer. The chain employs TRBV7-9 and TRBJ1-2; perhaps TRBD1 is the D gene, with 6 bases matching. CDR3 sequence: CASTLGGGGYGYTF. In nucleotide form, the sequence is TGTGCCAGCACCCTAGGGGGTGGCGGCTATGGCTACACCTTC.